Below, 4 T cell receptor beta chains from the same sample are listed, as sequenced in a study of monozygotic twins with inflammatory bowel disease. From its re-call of the 5' RACE reads, TCRdb lists each CDR3 protein once, without DNA. The data show tens of thousands of distinct CDR3 sequences, and the top ten clones hold just under 7.5%. The sequenced sample was blood. Receptors originate from a human donor with ulcerative colitis or Crohn's disease, or a healthy co-twin of an affected twin (not recorded which).

This sequence joins TRBV20-1 and TRBJ2-7; TCRdb gives TRBD1 as the D gene, but with no DNA this cannot be confirmed. This CDR3 has 13 residues. Germline loops: CDR1 DFQATT, CDR2 SNEGSKA (reference sequence). The CDR3 protein is CSATQGLSYEQYF.

The V call is TRBV10-3, the J call TRBJ1-2; TCRdb designates TRBD1, a call that cannot be tested without DNA. Germline V lookup: CDR1 ENHRY, CDR2 SYGVKD. The CDR3 sequence is 15 residues long. The CDR3 loop is CAISESRQGTSGYTF.

The V call is TRBV6-1, the J call TRBJ1-1; the D call of TRBD1 rests on TCRdb alone, since no DNA is present to check it. This CDR3 spans 12 amino acids. CDR1 MNHNS and CDR2 SASEGT come from the germline V gene. The CDR3 sequence is CASSQLQGGAFF.

This chain uses TRBV5-1 with TRBJ1-1; TCRdb picks TRBD1, but there is no DNA to check that call. The CDR3 sequence is 15 residues long. Germline V CDR1 and CDR2: SGHRS, YFSETQ. CDR3 amino acids: CASTDGQGARTEAFF.